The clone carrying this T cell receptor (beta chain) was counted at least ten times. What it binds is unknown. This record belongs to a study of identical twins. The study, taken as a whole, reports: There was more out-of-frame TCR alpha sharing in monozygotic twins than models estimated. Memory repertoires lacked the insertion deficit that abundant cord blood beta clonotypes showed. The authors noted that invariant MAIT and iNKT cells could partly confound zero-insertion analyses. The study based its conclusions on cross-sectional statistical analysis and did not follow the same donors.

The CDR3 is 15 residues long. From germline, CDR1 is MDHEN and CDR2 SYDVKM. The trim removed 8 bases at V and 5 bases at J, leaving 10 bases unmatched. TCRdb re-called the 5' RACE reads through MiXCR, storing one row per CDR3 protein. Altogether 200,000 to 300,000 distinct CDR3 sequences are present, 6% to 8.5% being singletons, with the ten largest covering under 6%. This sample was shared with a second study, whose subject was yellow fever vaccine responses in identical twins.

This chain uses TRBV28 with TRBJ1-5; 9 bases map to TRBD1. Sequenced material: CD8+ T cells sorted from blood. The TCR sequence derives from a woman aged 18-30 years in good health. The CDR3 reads CASGLGQGRDQPQHF. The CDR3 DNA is TGTGCCAGCGGACTCGGACAGGGGCGCGATCAGCCCCAGCATTTT.